This TCR beta chain was captured by sequencing in a study of CD8 T cells in Susac syndrome. Study findings and constraints: The study's TCR sequencing and HLA analysis covered a relatively small number of individuals, and the study acknowledged this.

In regard to this clonotype: Its matching antigen is unknown.

This CDR3 comprises 13 residues. The V end was cut by 0 bases, the J end by 9 bases, with 8 bases between. Germline lookup yields CDR1 LGHNA and CDR2 YSLEER. From blood CD8+ and CD4+ T cells, the TCR beta chain was sequenced. The multiple sclerosis controls were treatment-naive patients with relapsing-remitting disease that was stable or active. RNA amounts of about 0.5 to 1 ug underwent reverse transcription with random hexamers. Amplification of TCR beta CDR3 by immunoSEQ multiplex PCR spanned 54 Vbeta and 13 Jbeta. TCRdb ran MiXCR on the immunoSEQ multiplex PCR reads and lists one entry per CDR3 protein. The repertoire holds 65,000 to 80,000 distinct CDR3 sequences, with roughly 90% as singletons.

The sequence derives from a human donor with multiple sclerosis. The V and J genes are TRBV4-3 and TRBJ2-2; D is unresolved. Sequenced sample: CD8+ T cells from PBMCs. CDR3: CASSQDPERELFF. CDR3 coding DNA: TGCGCCAGCAGCCAAGATCCGGAGCGGGAGCTGTTTTTT.